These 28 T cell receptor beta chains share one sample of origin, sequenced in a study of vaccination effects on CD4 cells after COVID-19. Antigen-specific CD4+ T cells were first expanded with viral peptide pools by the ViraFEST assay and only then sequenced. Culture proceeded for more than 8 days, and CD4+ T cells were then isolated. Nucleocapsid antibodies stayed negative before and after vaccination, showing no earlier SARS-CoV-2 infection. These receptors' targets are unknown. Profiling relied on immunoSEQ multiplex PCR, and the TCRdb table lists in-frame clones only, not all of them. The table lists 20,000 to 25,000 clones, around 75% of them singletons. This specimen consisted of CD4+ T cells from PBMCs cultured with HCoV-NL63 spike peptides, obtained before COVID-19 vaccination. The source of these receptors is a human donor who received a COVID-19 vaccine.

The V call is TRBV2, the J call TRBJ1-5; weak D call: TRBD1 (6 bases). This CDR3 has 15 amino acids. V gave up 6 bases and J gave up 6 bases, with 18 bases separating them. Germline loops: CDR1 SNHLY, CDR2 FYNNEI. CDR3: CASRLGRGGGQPQHF. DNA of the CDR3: TGTGCCAGCAGGTTAGGACGAGGGGGAGGTCAGCCCCAGCATTTT.

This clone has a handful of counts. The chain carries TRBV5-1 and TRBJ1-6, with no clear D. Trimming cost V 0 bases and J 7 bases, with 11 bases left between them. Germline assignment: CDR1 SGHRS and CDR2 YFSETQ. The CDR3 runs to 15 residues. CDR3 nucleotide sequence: TGCGCCAGCAGCTTGGGGGTTACAAACAATTCACCCCTCCACTTT. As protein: CASSLGVTNNSPLHF. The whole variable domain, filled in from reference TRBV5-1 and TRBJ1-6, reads KAGVTQTPRYLIKTRGQQVTLSCSPISGHRSVSWYQQTPGQGLQFLFEYFSETQRNKGNFPGRFSGRQFSNSRSEMNVSTLELGDSALYLCASSLGVTNNSPLHFGNGTRLTVT.

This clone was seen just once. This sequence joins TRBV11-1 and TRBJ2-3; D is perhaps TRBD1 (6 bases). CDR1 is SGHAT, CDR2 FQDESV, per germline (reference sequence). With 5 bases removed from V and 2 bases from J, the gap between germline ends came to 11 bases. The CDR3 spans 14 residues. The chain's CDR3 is CASSRQDHTDTQYF. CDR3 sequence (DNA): TGTGCCAGCAGCCGACAGGACCACACAGATACGCAGTATTTT. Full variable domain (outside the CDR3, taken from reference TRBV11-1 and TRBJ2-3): EAEVAQSPRYKITEKSQAVAFWCDPISGHATLYWYRQILGQGPELLVQFQDESVVDDSQLPKDRFSAERLKGVDSTLKIQPAELGDSAMYLCASSRQDHTDTQYFGPGTRLTVL.

The CDR3 spells CASSTAGANVLTF. The DNA for the CDR3 is TGTGCCAGCAGCACGGCCGGGGCCAACGTCCTGACTTTC. This chain uses TRBV9 with TRBJ2-6; D unclear. The CDR3 spans 13 residues. The germline V and J ends were trimmed by 4 bases and 4 bases, with 6 bases remaining between them. Germline CDR1 and CDR2: SGDLS and YYNGEE.

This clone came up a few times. The CDR3 loop reads CASSLSRGPNEQYF. The DNA for the CDR3 is TGTGCCAGCAGTCTCTCCAGGGGGCCCAACGAGCAGTACTTC. The J gene is TRBJ2-7, the V gene TRBV2; TRBD1 aligns across 8 bases. V was clipped by 5 bases and J by 5 bases; unmatched bases: 8. Germline CDR1 reads SNHLY; CDR2 reads FYNNEI. The CDR3 length is 14 residues.

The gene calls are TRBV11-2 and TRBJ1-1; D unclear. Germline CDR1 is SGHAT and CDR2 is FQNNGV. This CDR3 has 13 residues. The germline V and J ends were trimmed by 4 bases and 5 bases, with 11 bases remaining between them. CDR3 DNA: TGTGCCAGCAGCTCACAAGTGAGAACTGAAGCTTTCTTT. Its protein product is CASSSQVRTEAFF.

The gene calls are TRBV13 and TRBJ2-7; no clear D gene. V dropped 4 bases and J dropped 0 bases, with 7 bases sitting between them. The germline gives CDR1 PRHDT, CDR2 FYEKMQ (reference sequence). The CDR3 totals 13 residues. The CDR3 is CASSSVNSYEQYF. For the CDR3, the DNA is TGTGCCAGCAGCTCGGTGAACTCCTACGAGCAGTACTTC.

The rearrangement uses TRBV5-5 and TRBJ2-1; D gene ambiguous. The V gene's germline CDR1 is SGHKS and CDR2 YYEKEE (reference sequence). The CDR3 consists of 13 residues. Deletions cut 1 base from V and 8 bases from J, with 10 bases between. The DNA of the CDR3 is TGTGCCAGCAGCTTGTACCACGCCTATGAGCAGTTCTTC. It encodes CASSLYHAYEQFF.

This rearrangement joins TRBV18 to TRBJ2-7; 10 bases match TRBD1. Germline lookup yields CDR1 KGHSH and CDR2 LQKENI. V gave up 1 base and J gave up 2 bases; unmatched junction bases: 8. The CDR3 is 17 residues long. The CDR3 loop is CASSPLATGQGTYEQYF. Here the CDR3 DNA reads TGTGCCAGCTCACCACTGGCTACGGGACAGGGGACCTACGAGCAGTACTTC.

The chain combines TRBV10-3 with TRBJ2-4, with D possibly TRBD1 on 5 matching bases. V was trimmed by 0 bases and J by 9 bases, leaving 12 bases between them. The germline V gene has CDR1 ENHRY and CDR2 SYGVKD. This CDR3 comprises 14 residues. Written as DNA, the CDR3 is TGTGCCATCAGTGAGTCGATGGGCCAGGGCATTCAGTACTTC. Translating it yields CAISESMGQGIQYF.

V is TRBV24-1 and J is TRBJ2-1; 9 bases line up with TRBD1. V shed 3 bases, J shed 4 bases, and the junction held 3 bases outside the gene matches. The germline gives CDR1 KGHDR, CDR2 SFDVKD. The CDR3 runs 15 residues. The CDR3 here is CATSDPDRGYNEQFF. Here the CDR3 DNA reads TGTGCCACCAGTGATCCGGACAGGGGTTACAATGAGCAGTTCTTC.

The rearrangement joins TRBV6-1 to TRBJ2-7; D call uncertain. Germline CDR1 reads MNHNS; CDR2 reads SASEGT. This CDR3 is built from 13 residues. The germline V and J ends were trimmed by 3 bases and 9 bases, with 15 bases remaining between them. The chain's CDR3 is CASSEEGTSAQYF. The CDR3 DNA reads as TGTGCCAGCAGTGAGGAAGGTACCAGTGCGCAGTACTTC.

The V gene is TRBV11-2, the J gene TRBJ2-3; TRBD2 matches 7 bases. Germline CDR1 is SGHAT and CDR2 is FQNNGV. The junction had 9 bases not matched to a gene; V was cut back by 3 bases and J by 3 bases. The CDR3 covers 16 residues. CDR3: CASSFRAGYRTDTQYF. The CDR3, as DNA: TGTGCCAGCAGCTTCCGAGCGGGGTATCGAACAGATACGCAGTATTTT.

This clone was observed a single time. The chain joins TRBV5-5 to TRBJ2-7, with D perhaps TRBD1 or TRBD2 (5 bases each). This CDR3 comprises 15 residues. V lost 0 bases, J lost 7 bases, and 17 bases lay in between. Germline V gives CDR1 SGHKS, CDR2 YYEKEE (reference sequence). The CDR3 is CASSLEGRPRLEQYF. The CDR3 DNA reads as TGTGCCAGCAGCTTGGAGGGACGGCCCAGGTTGGAGCAGTACTTC.

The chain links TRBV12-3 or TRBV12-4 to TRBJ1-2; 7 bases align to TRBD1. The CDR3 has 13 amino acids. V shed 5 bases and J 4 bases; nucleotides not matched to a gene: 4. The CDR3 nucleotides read TGTGCCAGCAGTCAACAGGGGAGCTATGGCTACACCTTC. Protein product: CASSQQGSYGYTF.

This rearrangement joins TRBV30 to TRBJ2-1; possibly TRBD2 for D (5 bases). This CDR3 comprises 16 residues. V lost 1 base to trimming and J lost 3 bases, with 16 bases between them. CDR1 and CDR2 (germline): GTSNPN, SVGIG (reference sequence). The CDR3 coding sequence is TGTGCCTGGAGTGCCCTGGGAAGCGGAAACTACAATGAGCAGTTCTTC. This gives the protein CAWSALGSGNYNEQFF.

As DNA, the CDR3 is TGTGCCAGCAGCTTGGACGGGGCCTATGGCTACACCTTC. It translates to CASSLDGAYGYTF. The J gene is TRBJ1-2, the V gene TRBV5-4; D is possibly TRBD1 (5 bases). The CDR3 sequence is 13 residues long. Germline CDR1 SGHNT, CDR2 YYREEE (reference sequence). Trimming cost V 0 bases and J 4 bases, with 7 bases left between them.

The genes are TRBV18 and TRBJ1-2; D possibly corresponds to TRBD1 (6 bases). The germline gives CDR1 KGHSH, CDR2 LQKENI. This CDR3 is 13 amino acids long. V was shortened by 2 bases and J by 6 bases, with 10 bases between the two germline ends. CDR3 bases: TGTGCCAGCTCACCAAGACGGGGGCATGGCTACACCTTC. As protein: CASSPRRGHGYTF. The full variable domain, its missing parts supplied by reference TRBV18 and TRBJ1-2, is NAGVMQNPRHLVRRRGQEARLRCSPMKGHSHVYWYRQLPEEGLKFMVYLQKENIIDESGMPKERFSAEFPKEGPSILRIQQVVRGDSAAYFCASSPRRGHGYTFGSGTRLTVV.

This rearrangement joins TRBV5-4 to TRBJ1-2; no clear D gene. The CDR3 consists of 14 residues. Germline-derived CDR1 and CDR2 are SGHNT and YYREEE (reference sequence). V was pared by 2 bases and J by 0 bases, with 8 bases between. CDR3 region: CASSLLASNYGYTF. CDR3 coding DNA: TGTGCCAGCAGCTTATTGGCATCTAACTATGGCTACACCTTC.

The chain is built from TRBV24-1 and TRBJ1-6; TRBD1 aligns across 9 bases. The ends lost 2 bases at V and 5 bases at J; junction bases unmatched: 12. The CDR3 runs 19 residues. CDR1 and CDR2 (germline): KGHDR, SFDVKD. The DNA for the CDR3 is TGTGCCACCAGTGATTCTACAGGGGGCGCCCCCCGCAATAATTCACCCCTCCACTTT. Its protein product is CATSDSTGGAPRNNSPLHF.

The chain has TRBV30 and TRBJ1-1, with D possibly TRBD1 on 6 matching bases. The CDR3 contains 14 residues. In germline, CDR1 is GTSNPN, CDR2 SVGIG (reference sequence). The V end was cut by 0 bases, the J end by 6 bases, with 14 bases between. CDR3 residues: CAWSVQGRGAEAFF. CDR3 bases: TGTGCCTGGAGTGTACAGGGAAGAGGAGCTGAAGCTTTCTTT.

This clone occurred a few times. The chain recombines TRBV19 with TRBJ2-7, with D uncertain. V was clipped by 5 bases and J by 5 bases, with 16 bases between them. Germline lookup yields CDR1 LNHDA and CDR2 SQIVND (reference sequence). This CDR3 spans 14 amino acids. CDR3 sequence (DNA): TGTGCCAGTAGTCCAAAATCGCCGGGCGACGAGCAGTACTTC. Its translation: CASSPKSPGDEQYF.

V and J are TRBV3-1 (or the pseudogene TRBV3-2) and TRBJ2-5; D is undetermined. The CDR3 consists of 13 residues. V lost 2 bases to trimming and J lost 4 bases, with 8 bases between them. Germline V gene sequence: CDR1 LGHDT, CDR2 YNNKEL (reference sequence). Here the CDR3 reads CASSQRSVETQYF. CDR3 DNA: TGTGCCAGCAGCCAACGGTCGGTAGAGACCCAGTACTTC.

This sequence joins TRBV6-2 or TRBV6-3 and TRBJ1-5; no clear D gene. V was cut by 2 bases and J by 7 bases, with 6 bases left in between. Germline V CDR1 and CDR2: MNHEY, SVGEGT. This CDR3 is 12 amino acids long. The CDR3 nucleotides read TGTGCCAGCAGTTACCCGGGGCAGCCCCAGCATTTT. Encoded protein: CASSYPGQPQHF.

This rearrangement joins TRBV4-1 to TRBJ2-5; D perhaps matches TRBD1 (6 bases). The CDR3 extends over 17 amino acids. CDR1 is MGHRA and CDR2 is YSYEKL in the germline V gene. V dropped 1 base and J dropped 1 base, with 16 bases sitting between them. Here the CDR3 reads CASSQGRQEYLQETQYF. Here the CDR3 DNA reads TGCGCCAGCAGCCAAGGCCGACAGGAATACCTCCAAGAGACCCAGTACTTC.

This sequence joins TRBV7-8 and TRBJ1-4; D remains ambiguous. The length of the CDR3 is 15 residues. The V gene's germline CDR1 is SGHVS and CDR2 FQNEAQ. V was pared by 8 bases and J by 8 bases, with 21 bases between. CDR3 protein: CASGDGRKRNEKLFF. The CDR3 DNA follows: TGTGCCAGCGGTGATGGCAGAAAACGGAACGAAAAACTGTTTTTT. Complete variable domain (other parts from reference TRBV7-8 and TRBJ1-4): GAGVSQSPRYKVAKRGQDVALRCDPISGHVSLFWYQQALGQGPEFLTYFQNEAQLDKSGLPSDRFFAERPEGSVSTLKIQRTQQEDSAVYLCASGDGRKRNEKLFFGSGTQLSVL.

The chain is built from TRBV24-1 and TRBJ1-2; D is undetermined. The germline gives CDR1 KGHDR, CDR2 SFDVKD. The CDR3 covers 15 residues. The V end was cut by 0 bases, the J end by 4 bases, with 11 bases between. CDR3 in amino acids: CATSDLHLDIYGYTF. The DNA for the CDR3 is TGTGCCACCAGTGATTTGCATCTTGACATCTATGGCTACACCTTC.

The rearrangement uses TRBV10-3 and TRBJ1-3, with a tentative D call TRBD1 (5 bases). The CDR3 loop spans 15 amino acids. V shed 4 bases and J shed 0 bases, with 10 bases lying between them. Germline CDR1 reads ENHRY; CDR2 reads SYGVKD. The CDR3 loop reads CAISAGRDSGNTIYF. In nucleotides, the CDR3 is TGTGCCATCAGTGCGGGACGGGACTCTGGAAACACCATATATTTT.